A single sample is the source of the 14 T cell receptor beta chains below, sequenced in a study of identical twins. A single record per CDR3 protein comes from TCRdb applying MiXCR to the 5' RACE reads. The repertoire holds around 1.7 million distinct CDR3 sequences, with roughly 35% as singletons. Sequenced input: cord blood. These receptors came from a newborn girl in good health.

This clonotype has just a few counts. The chain joins TRBV9 to TRBJ2-1; possible D gene TRBD2, 6 bases. The germline V gene encodes CDR1 SGDLS and CDR2 YYNGEE. The CDR3 has 13 amino acids. Deletions cut 0 bases from V and 10 bases from J, with 11 bases between. This chain's CDR3 is CASSVAGGGEQFF. CDR3 nucleotides: TGTGCCAGCAGCGTAGCCGGCGGAGGGGAGCAGTTCTTC.

This clonotype was detected only a few times. The chain combines TRBV9 with TRBJ2-7, with TRBD2 matching over 12 bases. Germline V gene lookup returns CDR1 SGDLS and CDR2 YYNGEE. Trimming removed 3 bases from V and 2 bases from J; junction bases left unmatched: 3. The CDR3 contains 15 residues. The CDR3 here is CASSATSGGTYEQYF. The CDR3 DNA is TGTGCCAGCAGCGCGACTAGCGGGGGAACCTACGAGCAGTACTTC.

V usage is TRBV11-2 and J usage is TRBJ2-5; D remains unclear. The J call is uncertain, as TRBJ2-7 better fits the DNA end. Germline lookup yields CDR1 SGHAT and CDR2 FQNNGV. The CDR3 covers 12 residues. This CDR3 reads CASSNSLYEQYF. The CDR3 DNA reads TGTGCCAGCAGCAATAGCCTCTACGAGCAGTACTTC.

This chain connects TRBV3-1 to TRBJ2-3, with 14 positions matching TRBD2. From germline, CDR1 is LGHDT and CDR2 YNNKEL (reference sequence). Losses at the gene ends were 1 base for V and 4 bases for J; bases not matched to a gene: 4. This CDR3 contains 17 residues. The CDR3 sequence is CASSQASGLAGADTQYF. CDR3 bases: TGTGCCAGCAGCCAAGCCTCGGGACTAGCGGGGGCAGATACGCAGTATTTT.

The rearrangement links TRBV28 to TRBJ2-7; 11 bases line up with TRBD2. CDR3 length: 16 residues. J gave up 3 bases and V 4 bases, and 8 bases lay outside the gene matches. Germline lookup yields CDR1 MDHEN and CDR2 SYDVKM. CDR3 residues: CASSSPELAGGYEQYF. The CDR3 DNA is TGTGCCAGCAGTTCCCCAGAGCTAGCGGGAGGCTACGAGCAGTACTTC.

This clonotype was detected a few times. The V gene is TRBV10-3, the J gene TRBJ2-1, with 11 positions matching TRBD2. V shed 4 bases and J 10 bases; nucleotides not matched to a gene: 6. The germline gives CDR1 ENHRY, CDR2 SYGVKD. This CDR3 comprises 14 residues. The CDR3: CAISGLAGLLEQFF. The CDR3 region has the DNA TGTGCCATCAGTGGACTAGCGGGGTTGCTAGAGCAGTTCTTC.

The chain uses TRBV4-1 and TRBJ2-1; 10 nucleotides match TRBD2. There are 17 residues in the CDR3. Trimming took 2 bases from V and 6 from J; bases not matched to a gene: 10. The germline CDR1 and CDR2 sequences are MGHRA and YSYEKL. CDR3 protein: CASSQQNSGRDRNEQFF. The CDR3 nucleotides read TGCGCCAGCAGCCAACAAAACAGCGGGAGGGACCGCAATGAGCAGTTCTTC.

This clonotype has only a few counts. CDR3 in DNA: TGTGCCAGCAGTTACTCGGGGCTAGGTCAGGGTCAGCCCCAGCATTTT. Its protein product is CASSYSGLGQGQPQHF. The chain is built from TRBV6-5 and TRBJ1-5, with D perhaps matching TRBD1 (5 bases). This CDR3 is built from 16 residues. The V end was cut by 0 bases, the J end by 6 bases, with 15 bases between. The germline gives CDR1 MNHEY, CDR2 SVGAGI.

This clonotype has ten or more counts. As DNA, the CDR3 is TGTGCCAGCAGTGAGGATGGCAGGGACTATGGCTACACCTTC. Its translation: CASSEDGRDYGYTF. The rearrangement links TRBV28 to TRBJ1-2; tentative D call: TRBD1 (5 bases). Germline V CDR1 and CDR2: MDHEN, SYDVKM. With 5 bases removed from V and 3 bases from J, the gap between germline ends came to 13 bases. There are 14 residues in the CDR3.

The chain is built from TRBV5-6 and TRBJ2-5; tentatively, D is TRBD1 or TRBD2 (5 bases each). The CDR3 is 15 residues long. Germline assignment: CDR1 SGHDT and CDR2 YYEEEE. Trimming took off 2 bases at V and 11 bases at J, with 22 bases between the two ends. The CDR3 DNA sequence: TGTGCCAGCAGCTTCTGGGACGCCGCTATGAGTGAGCAGTACTTC. As protein: CASSFWDAAMSEQYF.

This chain links TRBV10-3 with TRBJ2-3; 13 bases agree with TRBD2. The trim removed 2 bases at V and 1 base at J, leaving 6 bases unmatched. The CDR3 runs 18 residues. Germline lookup yields CDR1 ENHRY and CDR2 SYGVKD. CDR3 coding DNA: TGTGCCATCAGTGAGACTAGCGGGAGGGCCTGGGGCACAGATACGCAGTATTTT. Translating it yields CAISETSGRAWGTDTQYF.

The chain joins TRBV7-6 to TRBJ2-3; a possible D gene is TRBD1 (5 bases). From germline, CDR1 is SGHVS and CDR2 FNYEAQ. The V and J ends lost 5 bases and 1 base respectively, with 16 bases between them. The CDR3 runs 16 residues. The CDR3 loop is CASSPRGFQGTDTQYF. The CDR3, as DNA: TGTGCCAGCAGCCCAAGGGGCTTCCAGGGCACAGATACGCAGTATTTT.

This clonotype was seen a handful of times. This rearrangement joins TRBV24-1 to TRBJ2-1; possibly TRBD1 for D (6 bases). V lost 5 bases, J lost 5 bases, and 12 bases lay in between. Germline assignment: CDR1 KGHDR and CDR2 SFDVKD. This CDR3 is built from 14 residues. The CDR3 DNA sequence: TGTGCCACCAGTGTAGCAGGGGCGAACAATGAGCAGTTCTTC. Residues: CATSVAGANNEQFF.

The chain employs TRBV20-1 and TRBJ2-3; 9 positions agree with TRBD2. CDR1 and CDR2 (germline): DFQATT, SNEGSKA (reference sequence). V was clipped by 4 bases and J by 6 bases; unmatched bases: 11. The CDR3 runs 15 residues. The CDR3 DNA sequence: TGCAGTGCTAAAGAGCAGGGACTAGCAAGTGATACGCAGTATTTT. This sequence encodes CSAKEQGLASDTQYF.